The clone carrying this TCR beta chain was recorded once. Some clones are missing from TCRdb's copy, which holds only in-frame ones; the method was immunoSEQ multiplex PCR. The top ten hold 7.5% to 9.5% of the sample, which has around 54,000 clones, 75% to 95% seen once. This CDR3 is built from 14 residues. Germline CDR1 reads MDHEN; CDR2 reads SYDVKM. V was cut by 5 bases and J by 6 bases, with 16 bases left in between. This sample is part of a study of blood T cell repertoires in COVID-19. Sample: peripheral blood. This TCR derives from a woman in her forties with active COVID-19. The V call is TRBV28, the J call TRBJ1-2, with a possible D match to TRBD1 (6 bases). The DNA of the CDR3 is TGTGCCAGCAGTGTAGACAGGTTGGTGAATGGCTACACCTTC. This sequence encodes CASSVDRLVNGYTF.